The rows below give T cell receptor beta chains drawn from one sample of a study of vaccination effects on CD4 cells after COVID-19. Repertoires were generated with immunoSEQ multiplex PCR, while TCRdb's copy carries only in-frame clones and drops some. The table records around 40,000 clones, 55% to 80% of them present only once. These receptors are not linked to any known antigen. Specimen: CD4+ T cells from PBMCs cultured without peptide, collected before COVID-19 vaccination. These receptor sequences come from a human donor who received a COVID-19 vaccine. Both conserved end residues are part of each CDR3. Size tells how often a clone was seen (once, few, many) or the class of an expanded clone, and some rows leave it out.

size	V	CDR3
few	TRBV14	CASSQIAGGSYEQYF
-	TRBV30	CAWEGQPNSPLHF
-	TRBV6-1	CASSEPKETQYF
medium-sized	TRBV5-1	CASSLVATNEKLFF
-	TRBV5-6	CASSLSRDIPYEQYF
few	TRBV5-8	CASSLARGEQFF
-	TRBV7-9	CASSPMARGYDEQFF
-	TRBV4-1	CASSRIGQGFNYGYTF
few	TRBV11-2	CASSFGLNTEAFF
-	TRBV29-1	CSALTDSYEQYF
-	TRBV18	CASSPDLNGELFF
-	TRBV6-1	CASSERLGGVQQPQHF
-	TRBV5-4	CASSAPGAPNTEAFF
-	TRBV10-2	CASKLGGSDEAFF
-	TRBV27	CASSLWQGRSEQYF
few	TRBV7-2	CASSLRAGASTDTQYF
few	TRBV4-1	CASSQDPTGTANTEAFF
few	TRBV7-9	CASSLLDGPYEQYF
once	TRBV29-1	CSVARAGANEQFF
few	TRBV10-3	CAISTRTEGTEAFF
medium-sized	TRBV7-8	CASSLALGPDGYTF
-	TRBV29-1	CSVGQLGEKLFF
-	TRBV5-1	CASSSGTPAQYF
-	TRBV10-1	CASDSGGADTQYF
-	TRBV9	CASSPQAGSTDTQYF
once	TRBV5-8	CASSFHGTNEKLFF
-	TRBV11-2	CASSLPRNGDKGTYGYTF
-	TRBV11-2	CASQGGQGNEQFF
-	TRBV19	CASRLDRSSYNEQFF
few	TRBV5-4	CASSLGGLAGQETQYF
few	TRBV7-2	CASSLWSGGGTGELFF
-	TRBV5-1	CASSRSEAYEQYF
-	TRBV6-1	CASSELLGPGAGANVLTF
-	TRBV3-1/TRBV3-2	CASSPRFWDRGVTDTQYF
-	TRBV3-1/TRBV3-2	CASSQDRSVQRAYEQYF
few	TRBV5-1	CASSLHRDSEAFF
-	TRBV11-1	CASSPRTVYSTDTQYF
-	TRBV7-8	CASSLFQGPLNTEAFF
-	TRBV9	CASSVEGAGFNSPLHF
-	TRBV7-2	CASSFNAGLYEQYF
-	TRBV13	CASRGLATNEKLFF
-	TRBV6-5	CASSYSMGRSGEQYF
-	TRBV7-2	CASSLAGAGSNTEAFF
-	TRBV10-2	CASKIVPGQEQFF
-	TRBV10-1	CASSESTETQYF
-	TRBV6-5	CASSTGQGADTQYF
-	TRBV5-1	CASSPAPERTEAFF
-	TRBV7-6	CASSSGEVETQYF
once	TRBV28	CASSYEGAGYGYTF
-	TRBV6-5	CASSYAFGGPGTQYF
-	TRBV7-2	CASSSVSGGGELFF
-	TRBV18	CASSPRGLPLTTKTDTQYF
few	TRBV2	CASSEGVNQPQHF